This T cell receptor beta chain was sequenced for a study of cytomegalovirus exposure and HLA in healthy donors. The PCR contained 60 Vbeta and 13 Jbeta primers. Repertoires were generated with immunoSEQ multiplex PCR, while TCRdb's copy carries only in-frame clones and drops some. The sample yields more than 200,000 clones, under 90% seen once. After removal of 4 bases from V and 0 bases from J, the junction contained 4 bases not matched to a gene. The germline CDR1 and CDR2 sequences are SGHNT and YYREEE (reference sequence). The CDR3 covers 15 residues. Source material: PBMCs. The chain joins TRBV5-4 to TRBJ1-2; 9 nucleotides line up with TRBD1. The sequence was collected from a human donor in good health. The CDR3, as DNA: TGTGCCAGCAGCGTACAGGGGGCAACTAACTATGGCTACACCTTC. Amino acid sequence: CASSVQGATNYGYTF. Looking up the rest from reference TRBV5-4 and TRBJ1-2 gives the full variable domain: ETGVTQSPTHLIKTRGQQVTLRCSSQSGHNTVSWYQQALGQGPQFIFQYYREEENGRGNFPPRFSGLQFPNYSSELNVNALELDDSALYLCASSVQGATNYGYTFGSGTRLTVV.